Shown below are 30 T cell receptor beta chains from a single sample sequenced in a study of cytomegalovirus exposure and HLA in healthy donors. The PCR used 60 Vbeta and 13 Jbeta primers. TCRdb's copy holds only in-frame clones and misses some; the assay was immunoSEQ multiplex PCR. The sample holds about 200,000 clones, around 73% seen once. Sequencing used PBMCs. The source of these receptors is a male donor in good health and CMV-seronegative.

Comment on this clone: The junction does not match germline at one end; this may be a read error. The chain couples TRBV7-9 to TRBJ1-2; 7 positions match TRBD1. There are 14 residues in the CDR3. Germline CDR1 is SEHNR and CDR2 is FQNEAQ (reference sequence). This CDR3 is CSSSLGTDLLGYTF. CDR3 coding DNA: TGTTCCAGCAGCTTGGGGACAGACCTCCTTGGCTACACCTTC.

This chain connects TRBV5-1 to TRBJ2-7; the D gene is possibly TRBD2 (6 bases). The V gene's germline CDR1 is SGHRS and CDR2 YFSETQ. CDR3 length equals 13 residues. V lost 4 bases to trimming and J lost 10 bases, with 18 bases between them. CDR3 DNA sequence: TGCGCCAGCAGCAAGGAACTAGCTCGTGAACAGTACTTC. Protein product: CASSKELAREQYF.

The chain has TRBV5-4 and TRBJ2-1; possibly TRBD1 for D (5 bases). Germline lookup yields CDR1 SGHNT and CDR2 YYREEE (reference sequence). The CDR3 covers 15 residues. V was pared by 4 bases and J by 4 bases, with 15 bases between. The CDR3 is CASSQWGGNYNEQFF. CDR3 nucleotide sequence: TGTGCCAGCAGCCAATGGGGCGGAAATTACAATGAGCAGTTCTTC.

The rearrangement joins TRBV28 to TRBJ1-1; D is ambiguous. V lost 8 bases to trimming and J lost 3 bases, with 7 bases between them. CDR1 is MDHEN and CDR2 is SYDVKM in the germline V gene. The CDR3 has 11 amino acids. The CDR3 DNA reads as TGTGCCAGCGGGCGGGACACTGAAGCTTTCTTT. It specifies CASGRDTEAFF.

V and J are TRBV7-9 and TRBJ1-4, with D unresolved. The CDR3 extends over 15 amino acids. The V and J ends lost 4 bases and 0 bases respectively, with 9 bases between them. The germline CDR1 and CDR2 sequences are SEHNR and FQNEAQ (reference sequence). The CDR3 nucleotides read TGTGCCAGCAGCTACGACGGGGCAACTAATGAAAAACTGTTTTTT. This translates into CASSYDGATNEKLFF.

This clone was seen only a few times. The chain links TRBV2 to TRBJ1-1; D call uncertain. Trimming pared 3 bases from V and 11 bases from J, leaving 7 bases between. The CDR3 covers 10 residues. Germline CDR1 SNHLY, CDR2 FYNNEI. CDR3 nucleotide sequence: TGTGCCAGCAGTGAGGAGAAGGCTTTCTTT. Protein product: CASSEEKAFF. Combining the CDR3 with reference TRBV2 and TRBJ1-1 gives the whole variable domain EPEVTQTPSHQVTQMGQEVILRCVPISNHLYFYWYRQILGQKVEFLVSFYNNEISEKSEIFDDQFSVERPDGSNFTLKIRSTKLEDSAMYFCASSEEKAFFGQGTRLTVV.

Turning to this clone: The sample carries other DNA sequences with the same CDR3. The chain carries TRBV5-1 and TRBJ2-1; TRBD2 aligns across 8 bases. The CDR3 spans 16 residues. J gave up 2 bases and V 0 bases, and 4 bases lay outside the gene matches. Germline V gene sequence: CDR1 SGHRS, CDR2 YFSETQ. The CDR3 DNA reads TGCGCCAGCAGCTTGGGTCTAGCGGGCGCCTACAATGAGCAGTTCTTC. The encoded protein is CASSLGLAGAYNEQFF.

CDR3 loop: CASSPPDSGFTDTQYF. The DNA of the CDR3 is TGTGCCAGCAGCCCCCCGGACAGCGGCTTCACAGATACGCAGTATTTT. The genes are TRBV7-3 and TRBJ2-3; tentatively, D is TRBD1 (6 bases). The germline V gene has CDR1 SGHTA and CDR2 FQGTGA. Trimming took off 5 bases at V and 2 bases at J, with 17 bases between the two ends. CDR3 length: 16 amino acids.

This clone has only a few counts. CDR3 DNA sequence: TGTGCCTGGAGCGGGGGGGGCGGAGCCTACGAGCAGTACTTC. This encodes CAWSGGGGAYEQYF. The rearrangement links TRBV30 to TRBJ2-7, with 8 nucleotides matching TRBD2. The CDR3 sequence is 14 residues long. Germline loops: CDR1 GTSNPN, CDR2 SVGIG (reference sequence). Trimming took 3 bases from V and 2 from J; bases not matched to a gene: 6.

The chain joins TRBV18 to TRBJ1-1; D remains unclear. V was pared by 1 base and J by 7 bases, with 10 bases between. The CDR3 loop spans 13 amino acids. The germline CDR1 and CDR2 sequences are KGHSH and LQKENI. The CDR3 protein is CASSPLSDFEAFF. CDR3 in DNA: TGTGCCAGCTCACCACTCTCCGACTTTGAAGCTTTCTTT.

The J gene is TRBJ2-1, the V gene TRBV7-6; TRBD2 agrees at 9 bases. The ends lost 1 base at V and 9 bases at J; junction bases unmatched: 10. Germline V lookup: CDR1 SGHVS, CDR2 FNYEAQ. The CDR3 spans 16 residues. CDR3 nucleotides: TGTGCCAGCAGCTTAGAGCGTCTAGCGGGACGGGGTGAGCAGTTCTTC. This encodes CASSLERLAGRGEQFF. Filled out from reference TRBV7-6 and TRBJ2-1, the complete variable domain reads GAGVSQSPRYKVTKRGQDVALRCDPISGHVSLYWYRQALGQGPEFLTYFNYEAQQDKSGLPNDRFSAERPEGSISTLTIQRTEQRDSAMYRCASSLERLAGRGEQFFGPGTRLTVL.

The gene calls are TRBV5-4 and TRBJ2-5; D not certain. With the DNA end fitting TRBJ2-7 better, the J assignment may be wrong. Germline assignment: CDR1 SGHNT and CDR2 YYREEE (reference sequence). The CDR3 sequence is 15 residues long. CDR3 sequence (DNA): TGTGCCAGCAGCTCGCCTGACACCTACTCCTACGAGCAGTACTTC. Its translation is CASSSPDTYSYEQYF.

With respect to this clone: The same CDR3 arises from other DNA sequences in this sample as well. V gene TRBV9 combines with J gene TRBJ2-7; tentative D call: TRBD1 (7 bases). V lost 0 bases, J lost 4 bases, and 11 bases lay in between. CDR3 size: 14 residues. Germline V CDR1 and CDR2: SGDLS, YYNGEE. The CDR3 is CASSVAGGGYEQYF. CDR3 nucleotide sequence: TGTGCCAGCAGCGTAGCAGGGGGAGGTTACGAGCAGTACTTC. The variable domain in full, with the rest retrieved from reference TRBV9 and TRBJ2-7, is DSGVTQTPKHLITATGQRVTLRCSPRSGDLSVYWYQQSLDQGLQFLIQYYNGEERAKGNILERFSAQQFPDLHSELNLSSLELGDSALYFCASSVAGGGYEQYFGPGTRLTVT.

A few counts support this clone. The rearrangement uses TRBV5-6 and TRBJ1-3, with no clear D. The CDR3 is 17 residues long. Trimming pared 2 bases from V and 0 bases from J, leaving 15 bases between. Germline V CDR1 and CDR2: SGHDT, YYEEEE. For the CDR3, the DNA is TGTGCCAGCAGCTTCCGGGGAATCGGAAGCTCTGGAAACACCATATATTTT. This encodes CASSFRGIGSSGNTIYF.

V is TRBV10-2 and J is TRBJ2-7; D may be TRBD2 (5 bases). Trimming cost V 7 bases and J 6 bases, with 19 bases left between them. The germline V gene has CDR1 WSHSY and CDR2 SAAADI. The CDR3 length is 14 residues. Here the CDR3 DNA reads TGCGCCAGCACCCGAGCGGTTGAGGCGTTCGAGCAGTACTTC. Translating gives CASTRAVEAFEQYF.

The chain has TRBV5-1 and TRBJ2-1; 8 bases align to TRBD2. This CDR3 is 17 amino acids long. Germline CDR1 reads SGHRS; CDR2 reads YFSETQ. The V and J ends lost 3 bases and 6 bases, in that order; junction bases with no gene match: 14. CDR3 sequence: CASSSPAGADFFNEQFF. The CDR3 region has the DNA TGCGCCAGCAGCTCGCCAGCGGGGGCGGATTTTTTCAATGAGCAGTTCTTC.

The rearrangement links TRBV18 to TRBJ2-3; tentatively, D is TRBD1 (5 bases). From germline, CDR1 is KGHSH and CDR2 LQKENI. This CDR3 comprises 18 residues. Trimming took off 4 bases at V and 0 bases at J, with 20 bases between the two ends. The DNA for the CDR3 is TGTGCCAGCTCACAGGATCTCACAGGTTTACCTAGCACAGATACGCAGTATTTT. Translation: CASSQDLTGLPSTDTQYF.

The chain couples TRBV5-8 to TRBJ2-7; 10 nucleotides match TRBD2. This CDR3 is 17 amino acids long. CDR1 and CDR2 (germline): SGHTS, YDEGEE. J gave up 3 bases and V 0 bases, and 9 bases lay outside the gene matches. CDR3 protein: CASSLARASGSIYEQYF. CDR3 coding DNA: TGTGCCAGCAGCTTGGCCCGGGCTAGCGGGAGCATCTACGAGCAGTACTTC.

The chain combines TRBV11-2 with TRBJ2-7, with D maybe TRBD1 (6 bases). V was shortened by 4 bases and J by 4 bases, with 11 bases between the two germline ends. This CDR3 spans 13 amino acids. Germline assignment: CDR1 SGHAT and CDR2 FQNNGV. The chain's CDR3 is CASSSSQGYEQYF. The CDR3 coding sequence is TGTGCCAGCAGCTCGAGCCAGGGGTACGAGCAGTACTTC.

The chain employs TRBV5-1 and TRBJ2-1; unclear D gene. Deletions cut 1 base from V and 4 bases from J, with 9 bases between. CDR1 and CDR2 from the germline V gene are SGHRS and YFSETQ. The CDR3 consists of 14 residues. Here the CDR3 reads CASSLSQIYNEQFF. DNA of the CDR3: TGCGCCAGCAGCTTGTCCCAGATATACAATGAGCAGTTCTTC.

There are a few counts of this clone. The genes are TRBV7-9 and TRBJ1-4, with D perhaps TRBD1 (6 bases). The CDR3 runs to 13 residues. V was trimmed by 3 bases and J by 13 bases, leaving 15 bases between them. Germline values: CDR1 SEHNR, CDR2 FQNEAQ (reference sequence). The CDR3 protein is CASSFGTQYGLFF. The CDR3 DNA is TGTGCCAGCAGCTTCGGGACACAGTATGGACTGTTTTTT.

This clone was detected a few times. The chain is built from TRBV13 and TRBJ1-3; D ambiguous. The CDR3 runs 12 residues. Per germline, CDR1 PRHDT and CDR2 FYEKMQ (reference sequence). The V end was cut by 2 bases, the J end by 7 bases, with 6 bases between. The CDR3 sequence is CASSLSVNTIYF. The CDR3 DNA reads as TGTGCCAGCAGCTTAAGCGTCAACACCATATATTTT.

This sequence joins TRBV5-4 and TRBJ2-7; TRBD2 matches at 7 bases. This CDR3 comprises 15 residues. V lost 4 bases to trimming and J lost 3 bases; unmatched junction nucleotides: 10. Germline CDR1 and CDR2: SGHNT and YYREEE (reference sequence). The CDR3 is CASSGGIAGLYEQYF. The CDR3 DNA sequence: TGTGCCAGCAGCGGGGGGATAGCGGGTCTCTACGAGCAGTACTTC.

The chain recombines TRBV11-2 with TRBJ2-7; 11 bases map to TRBD2. The CDR3 covers 18 residues. With 5 bases clipped from V and 4 bases from J, the junction kept 16 bases outside the gene matches. CDR1 and CDR2 (germline): SGHAT, FQNNGV. The CDR3 sequence: CASSPKTSGTLGLYEQYF. DNA for the CDR3: TGTGCCAGCAGCCCTAAGACTAGCGGGACCCTGGGCCTATACGAGCAGTACTTC. The variable domain in full, with the rest retrieved from reference TRBV11-2 and TRBJ2-7, is EAGVAQSPRYKIIEKRQSVAFWCNPISGHATLYWYQQILGQGPKLLIQFQNNGVVDDSQLPKDRFSAERLKGVDSTLKIQPAKLEDSAVYLCASSPKTSGTLGLYEQYFGPGTRLTVT.

The chain is built from TRBV4-1 and TRBJ2-1, with TRBD1 as a possible D gene (6 bases). This CDR3 contains 14 residues. From germline, CDR1 is MGHRA and CDR2 YSYEKL. Between the trimmed V and J ends, which lost 1 base and 10 bases, there was a span of 14 bases. The CDR3 nucleotides are TGCGCCAGCAGCCAAGCGTTGGACAGAGGGGAGCAGTTCTTC. Translated, it gives CASSQALDRGEQFF.

V is TRBV9 and J is TRBJ1-3, with D maybe TRBD1 (6 bases). The V end was cut by 0 bases, the J end by 2 bases, with 9 bases between. The length of the CDR3 is 15 residues. Germline assignment: CDR1 SGDLS and CDR2 YYNGEE. As DNA, the CDR3 is TGTGCCAGCAGCGTAGACTCAGGGGCTGGAAACACCATATATTTT. It codes for CASSVDSGAGNTIYF.

Concerning this clone itself: One end of the junction does not line up with germline, which may come from a read error. The CDR3 here is CSSSLARSYGYTF. DNA of the CDR3: TGTTCCAGCAGCTTAGCCCGGAGTTATGGCTACACCTTC. This chain uses TRBV7-9 with TRBJ1-2; D gene uncertain. The germline V gene has CDR1 SEHNR and CDR2 FQNEAQ (reference sequence). CDR3 size: 13 residues.

The chain's CDR3 is CASSLALGPQHF. The CDR3 nucleotides read TGTGCCAGCAGCTTGGCGCTAGGGCCCCAGCATTTT. V is TRBV5-4 and J is TRBJ1-5; no clear D gene. V lost 0 bases to trimming and J lost 9 bases, with 7 bases between them. The CDR3 sequence is 12 residues long. Germline V lookup: CDR1 SGHNT, CDR2 YYREEE (reference sequence).

As concerns this clone: At one end the junction does not follow the germline gene, possibly because of a read error. V gene TRBV7-9 combines with J gene TRBJ2-1; 7 positions match TRBD2. The V gene's germline CDR1 is SEHNR and CDR2 FQNEAQ (reference sequence). There are 17 residues in the CDR3. The CDR3 spells CSSSPLGLAEIYNEQFF. Here the CDR3 DNA reads TGTTCCAGCAGCCCGTTAGGGCTAGCGGAGATCTACAATGAGCAGTTCTTC.

This clone has only a few counts. V and J are TRBV6-1 and TRBJ2-1; TRBD2 is a possible D gene (6 bases). The germline gives CDR1 MNHNS, CDR2 SASEGT. The CDR3 loop spans 16 amino acids. The ends were cut back, 2 bases at V and 5 bases at J, with 16 bases in the middle. This CDR3 reads CASSERGGESNNEQFF. Here the CDR3 DNA reads TGTGCCAGCAGTGAACGGGGCGGGGAGAGCAACAATGAGCAGTTCTTC.